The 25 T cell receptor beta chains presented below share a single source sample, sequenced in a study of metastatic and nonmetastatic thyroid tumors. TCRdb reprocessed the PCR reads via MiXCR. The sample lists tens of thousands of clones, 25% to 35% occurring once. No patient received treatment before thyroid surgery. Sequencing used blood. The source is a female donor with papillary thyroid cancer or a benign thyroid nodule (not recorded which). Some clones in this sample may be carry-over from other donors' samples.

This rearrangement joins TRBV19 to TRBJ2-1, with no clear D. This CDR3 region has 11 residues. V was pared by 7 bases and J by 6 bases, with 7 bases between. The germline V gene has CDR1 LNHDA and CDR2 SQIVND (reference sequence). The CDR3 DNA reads TGTGCCAGTACGAGTCTCAATGAGCAGTTCTTC. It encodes CASTSLNEQFF.

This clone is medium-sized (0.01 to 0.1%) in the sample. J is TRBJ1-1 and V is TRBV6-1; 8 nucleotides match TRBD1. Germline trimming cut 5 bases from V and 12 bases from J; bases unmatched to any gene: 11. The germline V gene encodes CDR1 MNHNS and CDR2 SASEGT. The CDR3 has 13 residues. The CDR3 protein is CASSIWDRPGPFF. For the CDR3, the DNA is TGTGCCAGCAGTATCTGGGACAGGCCCGGGCCTTTCTTT.

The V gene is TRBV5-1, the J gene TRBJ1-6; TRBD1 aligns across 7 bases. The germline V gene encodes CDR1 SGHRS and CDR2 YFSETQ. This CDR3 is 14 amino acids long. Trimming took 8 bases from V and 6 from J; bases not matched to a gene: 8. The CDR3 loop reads CASSPGQSNSPLHF. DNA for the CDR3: TGCGCCAGTTCTCCGGGACAGTCTAATTCACCCCTCCACTTT.

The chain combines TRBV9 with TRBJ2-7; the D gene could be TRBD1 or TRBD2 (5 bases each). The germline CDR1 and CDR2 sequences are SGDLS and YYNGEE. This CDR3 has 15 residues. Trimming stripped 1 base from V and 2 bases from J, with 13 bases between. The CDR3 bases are TGTGCCAGCAGCGTACAAGAGGGGCGAGCCTACGAGCAGTACTTC. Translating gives CASSVQEGRAYEQYF.

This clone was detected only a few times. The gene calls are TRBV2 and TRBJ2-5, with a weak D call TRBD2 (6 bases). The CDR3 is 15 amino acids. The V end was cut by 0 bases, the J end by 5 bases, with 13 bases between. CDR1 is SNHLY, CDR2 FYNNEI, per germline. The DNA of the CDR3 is TGTGCCAGCAGTGAAGCCGGGGGAGTCGGGGAGACCCAGTACTTC. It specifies CASSEAGGVGETQYF.

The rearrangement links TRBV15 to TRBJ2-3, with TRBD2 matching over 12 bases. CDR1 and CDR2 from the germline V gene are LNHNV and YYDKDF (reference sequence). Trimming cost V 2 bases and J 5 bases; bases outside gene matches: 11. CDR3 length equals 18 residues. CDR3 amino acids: CATSRYTLAGGRGDTQYF. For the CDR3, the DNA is TGTGCCACCAGCAGATATACTCTAGCGGGAGGGCGAGGAGATACGCAGTATTTT.

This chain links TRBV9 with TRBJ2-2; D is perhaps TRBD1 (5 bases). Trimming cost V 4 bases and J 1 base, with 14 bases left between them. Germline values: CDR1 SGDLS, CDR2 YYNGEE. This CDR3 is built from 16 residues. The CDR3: CASSISGAMNTGELFF. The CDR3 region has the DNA TGTGCCAGCAGCATCAGTGGGGCTATGAACACCGGGGAGCTGTTTTTT.

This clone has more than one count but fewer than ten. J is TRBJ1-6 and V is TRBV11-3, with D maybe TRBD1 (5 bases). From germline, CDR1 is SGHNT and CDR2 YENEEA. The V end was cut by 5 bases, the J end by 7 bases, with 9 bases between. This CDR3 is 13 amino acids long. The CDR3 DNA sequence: TGTGCCAGCAGCGACGGGACCAATTCACCCCTCCACTTT. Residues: CASSDGTNSPLHF.

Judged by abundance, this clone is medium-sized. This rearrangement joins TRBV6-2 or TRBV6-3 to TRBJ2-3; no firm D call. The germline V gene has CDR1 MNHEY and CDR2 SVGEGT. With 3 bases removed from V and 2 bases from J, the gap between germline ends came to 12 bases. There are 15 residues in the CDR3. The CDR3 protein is CASSYRSLLTDTQYF. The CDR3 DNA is TGTGCCAGCAGTTATAGGAGTCTTCTCACAGATACGCAGTATTTT.

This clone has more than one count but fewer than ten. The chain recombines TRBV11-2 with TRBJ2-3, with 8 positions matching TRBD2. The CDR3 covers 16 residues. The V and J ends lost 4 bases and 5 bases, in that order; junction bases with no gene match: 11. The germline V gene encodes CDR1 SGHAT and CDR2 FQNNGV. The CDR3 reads CASSWSGSKGGDTQYF. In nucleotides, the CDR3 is TGTGCCAGCAGCTGGAGCGGGAGTAAGGGGGGAGATACGCAGTATTTT.

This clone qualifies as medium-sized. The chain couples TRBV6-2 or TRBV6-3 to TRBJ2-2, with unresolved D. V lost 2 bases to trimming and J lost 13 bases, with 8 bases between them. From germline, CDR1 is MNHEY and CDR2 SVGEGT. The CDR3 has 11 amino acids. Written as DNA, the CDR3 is TGTGCCAGCAGTTACCCTCCGAGGCTGTTTTTT. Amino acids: CASSYPPRLFF.

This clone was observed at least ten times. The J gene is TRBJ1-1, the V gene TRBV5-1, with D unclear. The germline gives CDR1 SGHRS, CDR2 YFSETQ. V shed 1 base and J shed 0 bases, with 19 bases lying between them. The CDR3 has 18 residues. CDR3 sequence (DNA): TGCGCCAGCAGCTTGTCTACGATGGTCTTGGTGCTGAACACTGAAGCTTTCTTT. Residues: CASSLSTMVLVLNTEAFF.

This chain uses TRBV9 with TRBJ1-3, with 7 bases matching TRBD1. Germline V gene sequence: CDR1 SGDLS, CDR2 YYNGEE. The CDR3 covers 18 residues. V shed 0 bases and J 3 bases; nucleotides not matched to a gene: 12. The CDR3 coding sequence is TGTGCCAGCAGCGTAGCTCCCGAGACAGGGCGAAGTGGAAACACCATATATTTT. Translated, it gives CASSVAPETGRSGNTIYF.

The chain's CDR3 is CASSWNRGPYEQYF. The CDR3 DNA reads TGCGCCAGCAGCTGGAACAGGGGGCCCTACGAGCAGTACTTC. This chain uses TRBV5-1 with TRBJ2-7, with 9 bases identical to TRBD1. CDR3 length: 14 residues. CDR1 and CDR2 (germline): SGHRS, YFSETQ. V lost 3 bases, J lost 2 bases, and 3 bases stayed unmatched.

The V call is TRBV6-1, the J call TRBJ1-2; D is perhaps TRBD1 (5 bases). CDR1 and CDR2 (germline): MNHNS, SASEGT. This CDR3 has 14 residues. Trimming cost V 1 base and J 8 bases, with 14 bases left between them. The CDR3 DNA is TGTGCCAGCAGTGAAGTGGGGGACGCCGGGGGCTACACCTTC. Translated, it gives CASSEVGDAGGYTF.

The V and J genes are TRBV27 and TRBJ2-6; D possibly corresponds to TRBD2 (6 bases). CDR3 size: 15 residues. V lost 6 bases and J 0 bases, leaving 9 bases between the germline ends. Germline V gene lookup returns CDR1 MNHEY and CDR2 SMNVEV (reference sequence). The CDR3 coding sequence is TGTGCCAGCAGCCCCGGGGGCTCTGGGGCCAACGTCCTGACTTTC. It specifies CASSPGGSGANVLTF.

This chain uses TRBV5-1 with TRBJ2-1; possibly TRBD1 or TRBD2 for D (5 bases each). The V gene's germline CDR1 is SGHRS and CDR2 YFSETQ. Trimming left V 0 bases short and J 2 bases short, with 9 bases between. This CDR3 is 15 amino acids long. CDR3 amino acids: CASSLVGDTYNEQFF. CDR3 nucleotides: TGCGCCAGCAGCTTGGTGGGGGATACCTACAATGAGCAGTTCTTC. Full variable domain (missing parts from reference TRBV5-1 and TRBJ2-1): KAGVTQTPRYLIKTRGQQVTLSCSPISGHRSVSWYQQTPGQGLQFLFEYFSETQRNKGNFPGRFSGRQFSNSRSEMNVSTLELGDSALYLCASSLVGDTYNEQFFGPGTRLTVL.

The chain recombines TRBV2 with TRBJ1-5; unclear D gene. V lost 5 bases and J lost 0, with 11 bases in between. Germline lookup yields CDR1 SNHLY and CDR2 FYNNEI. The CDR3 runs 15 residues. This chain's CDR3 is CASSRTDYSNQPQHF. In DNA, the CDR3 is TGTGCCAGCAGTCGGACGGATTATAGCAATCAGCCCCAGCATTTT.

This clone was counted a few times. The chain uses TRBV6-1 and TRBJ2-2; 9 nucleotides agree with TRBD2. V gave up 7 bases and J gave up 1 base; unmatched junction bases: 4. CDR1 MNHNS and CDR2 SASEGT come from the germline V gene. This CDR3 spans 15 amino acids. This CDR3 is CASTPTSGNTGELFF. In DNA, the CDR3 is TGTGCCAGCACCCCGACTAGCGGGAACACCGGGGAGCTGTTTTTT.

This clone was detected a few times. The CDR3 coding sequence is TGTGCTAGTGGTTTTAGAGCGGGAGGGGTAACCGGGGAGCTGTTTTTT. It is translated as CASGFRAGGVTGELFF. V gene TRBV12-5 combines with J gene TRBJ2-2, with TRBD2 matching 10 bases. Germline V lookup: CDR1 LGHNT, CDR2 FRNRAP. The CDR3 runs 16 residues. Trimming removed 3 bases from V and 5 bases from J; junction bases left unmatched: 6.

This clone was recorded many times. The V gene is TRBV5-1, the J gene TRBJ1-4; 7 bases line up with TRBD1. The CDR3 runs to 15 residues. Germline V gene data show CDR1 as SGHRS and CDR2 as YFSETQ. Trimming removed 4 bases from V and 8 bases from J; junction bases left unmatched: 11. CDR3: CASSTGTASQEKLFF. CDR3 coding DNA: TGCGCCAGCAGCACCGGGACAGCCAGTCAGGAAAAACTGTTTTTT.

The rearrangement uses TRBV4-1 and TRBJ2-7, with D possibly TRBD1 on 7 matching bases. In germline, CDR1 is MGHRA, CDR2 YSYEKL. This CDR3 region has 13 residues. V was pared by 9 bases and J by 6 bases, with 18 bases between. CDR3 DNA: TGCGCCAGTGGGGGGACAGTTAGTGCCGAGCAGTACTTC. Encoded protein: CASGGTVSAEQYF.

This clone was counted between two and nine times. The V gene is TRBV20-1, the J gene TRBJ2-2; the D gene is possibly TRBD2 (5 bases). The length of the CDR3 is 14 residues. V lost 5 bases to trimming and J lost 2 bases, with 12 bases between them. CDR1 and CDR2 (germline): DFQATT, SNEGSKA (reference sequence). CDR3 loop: CSAGGLHNTGELFF. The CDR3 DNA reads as TGCAGTGCTGGTGGACTCCATAACACCGGGGAGCTGTTTTTT.

CDR3 sequence (DNA): TGTGCCAGCAGCTCATCAGCGGCCACATCTAAGTATTTT. Residues: CASSSSAATSKYF. The gene calls are TRBV7-3 and TRBJ2-3; D is possibly TRBD2 (5 bases). With 4 bases removed from V and 13 bases from J, the gap between germline ends came to 18 bases. The CDR3 loop spans 13 amino acids. Per germline, CDR1 SGHTA and CDR2 FQGTGA. The whole variable domain, remainder taken from reference TRBV7-3 and TRBJ2-3, is GAGVSQTPSNKVTEKGKYVELRCDPISGHTALYWYRQSLGQGPEFLIYFQGTGAADDSGLPNDRFFAVRPEGSVSTLKIQRTERGDSAVYLCASSSSAATSKYFGPGTRLTVL.

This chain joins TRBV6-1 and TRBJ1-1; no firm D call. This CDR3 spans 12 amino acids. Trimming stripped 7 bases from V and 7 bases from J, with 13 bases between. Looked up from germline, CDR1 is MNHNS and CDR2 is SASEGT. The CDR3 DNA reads TGTGCCAGCAACGGGAGGTGGGGTGAAGCTTTCTTT. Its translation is CASNGRWGEAFF.